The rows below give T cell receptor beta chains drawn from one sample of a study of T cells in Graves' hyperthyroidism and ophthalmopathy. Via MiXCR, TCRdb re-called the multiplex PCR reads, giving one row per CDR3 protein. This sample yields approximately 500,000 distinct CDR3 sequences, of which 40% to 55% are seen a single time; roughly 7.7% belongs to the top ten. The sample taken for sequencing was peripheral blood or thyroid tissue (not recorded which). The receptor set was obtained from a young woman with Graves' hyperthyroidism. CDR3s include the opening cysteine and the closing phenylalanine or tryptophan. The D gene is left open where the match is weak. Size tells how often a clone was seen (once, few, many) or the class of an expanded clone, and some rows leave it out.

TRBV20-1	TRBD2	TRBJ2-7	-	CSPRGGGSEQYF	TGCAGTCCCCGGGGGGGGGGCAGCGAGCAGTACTTC
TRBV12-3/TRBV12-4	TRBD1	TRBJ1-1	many	CASVNRRGQTEAFF	TGTGCCAGCGTAAATAGAAGGGGGCAAACTGAAGCTTTCTTT
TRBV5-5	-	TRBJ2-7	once	CACSLALASYEQYF	TGTGCCTGCAGCTTGGCCCTAGCTTCCTACGAGCAGTACTTC
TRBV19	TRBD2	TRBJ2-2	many	CASRSRTSGNTGELFF	TGTGCCAGTAGATCCCGGACTAGCGGGAACACCGGGGAGCTGTTTTTT
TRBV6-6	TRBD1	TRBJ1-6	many	CASKRDSNSPLHF	TGTGCCAGCAAACGGGACAGCAATTCACCCCTCCACTTT
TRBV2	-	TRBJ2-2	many	CASLANTGELFF	TGTGCCAGCTTGGCAAACACCGGGGAGCTGTTTTTT
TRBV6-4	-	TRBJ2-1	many	CASSDSTGHDEQFF	TGTGCCAGCAGTGACTCGACAGGTCACGATGAGCAGTTCTTC
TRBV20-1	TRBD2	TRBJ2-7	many	CSATAGERTYEQYF	TGCAGTGCAACCGCGGGGGAACGAACCTACGAGCAGTACTTC
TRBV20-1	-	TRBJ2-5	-	CSARGRAQKTQYF	TGCAGTGCTAGAGGGAGGGCCCAAAAGACCCAGTACTTC
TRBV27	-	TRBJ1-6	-	CASSFRHDPSSYNSPLHF	TGTGCCAGCAGTTTCCGCCATGATCCTAGCTCCTATAATTCACCCCTCCACTTT
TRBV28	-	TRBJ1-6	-	CASSLSAGDSPLHF	TGTGCCAGCAGTTTATCCGCCGGGGATTCACCCCTCCACTTT